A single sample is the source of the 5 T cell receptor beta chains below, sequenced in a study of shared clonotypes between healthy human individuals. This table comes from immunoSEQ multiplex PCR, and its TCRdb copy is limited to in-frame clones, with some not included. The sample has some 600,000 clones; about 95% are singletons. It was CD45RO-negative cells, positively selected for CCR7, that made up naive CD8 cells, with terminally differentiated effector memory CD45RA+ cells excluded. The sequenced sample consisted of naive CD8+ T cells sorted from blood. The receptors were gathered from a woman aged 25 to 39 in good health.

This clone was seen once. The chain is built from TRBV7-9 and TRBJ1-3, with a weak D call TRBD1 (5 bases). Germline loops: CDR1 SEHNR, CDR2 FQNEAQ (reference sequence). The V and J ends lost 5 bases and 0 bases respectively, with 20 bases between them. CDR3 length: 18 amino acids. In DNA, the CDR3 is TGTGCCAGCAGCCCTAGTGTGGGGCAGACTTTCTCTGGAAACACCATATATTTT. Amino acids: CASSPSVGQTFSGNTIYF.

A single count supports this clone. The CDR3 protein is CASSGVADLYEQYF. DNA of the CDR3: TGTGCCAGCAGTGGGGTAGCTGACCTCTACGAGCAGTACTTC. V gene TRBV28 combines with J gene TRBJ2-7; D not resolved. The CDR3 length is 14 residues. Germline V gene data show CDR1 as MDHEN and CDR2 as SYDVKM. V shed 5 bases and J shed 3 bases, with 14 bases lying between them. The whole variable domain, remainder taken from reference TRBV28 and TRBJ2-7, is DVKVTQSSRYLVKRTGEKVFLECVQDMDHENMFWYRQDPGLGLRLIYFSYDVKMKEKGDIPEGYSVSREKKERFSLILESASTNQTSMYLCASSGVADLYEQYFGPGTRLTVT.

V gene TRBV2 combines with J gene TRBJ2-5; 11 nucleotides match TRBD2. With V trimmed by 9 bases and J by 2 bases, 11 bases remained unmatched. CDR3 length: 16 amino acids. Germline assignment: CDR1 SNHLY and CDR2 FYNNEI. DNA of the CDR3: TGTGCCAGACGAAAAGGGACTAGCGGTAATCAAGAGACCCAGTACTTC. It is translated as CARRKGTSGNQETQYF.

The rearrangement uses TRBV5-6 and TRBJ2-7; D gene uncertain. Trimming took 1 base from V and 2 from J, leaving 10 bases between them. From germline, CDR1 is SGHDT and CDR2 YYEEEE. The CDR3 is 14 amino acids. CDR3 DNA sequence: TGTGCCAGCAGCTTGATGGGCAAAGCCTACGAGCAGTACTTC. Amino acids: CASSLMGKAYEQYF.

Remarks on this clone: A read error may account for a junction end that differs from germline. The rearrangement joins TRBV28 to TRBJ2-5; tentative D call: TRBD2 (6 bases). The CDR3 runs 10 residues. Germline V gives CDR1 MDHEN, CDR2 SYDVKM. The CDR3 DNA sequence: TGTGCCAGCAGTTTATCGGAGGGCCACTTC. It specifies CASSLSEGHF.